The TCR beta chain described here comes from a study of cytomegalovirus exposure and HLA in healthy donors (dated by TCRdb to about 2017). Broadly, across the study: In an earlier analysis of 587 of the donors, around 300 Gb of sequence data and roughly 100 million unique TCR beta sequences from approximately 180 million T cells were reported. Around 320 gigabases of sequencing data and some 85 million unique TCR sequences were included in an early release covering around 650 HLA-typed donors. The genetic ancestry cluster associated with self-reported Caucasian donors included about 84% of the 350 to 500 genotyped donors. The study was designed to test whether signatures of past pathogen exposure could be identified by cataloging public T cell receptors. The T cell repertoires of under 700 subjects were profiled by immunosequencing and related to cytomegalovirus serostatus. In addition to the first cohort of 650 to 750 subjects, a separate validation cohort of 120 different subjects was used. The study combined high-throughput TCR immunosequencing, statistical association of individual TCRs with disease status, and machine learning to predict cytomegalovirus infection status. In a later analysis, previously published TCR beta repertoires from several hundred donors were re-analyzed and high-resolution HLA genotyping was added so that TCR occurrence patterns could be studied. Rather than drawing on any new phenotypic data, the later analysis identified candidate immune exposures from TCR beta sequences and the way those sequences occurred across donors. An earlier analysis of around 640 of the donors used high-throughput TCR beta sequencing to judge whether each TCR beta V gene segment behaved as functional or pseudogenic. Donor age, sex, ethnicity and CMV serostatus were collected together with the repertoire data. A later genetic analysis used genome-wide SNP genotypes for 398 of the 666 donors, treating that subset as a discovery cohort. Every repertoire in the discovery cohort had been generated on one and the same sequencing platform. HLA typing included class I and class II loci at four-digit resolution. The number of typed donors differed by locus: 629-630 for A, B, C, DRB1 and DQB1; 522 for DQA1; 606 for DPA1; and some 470 for DPB1. Four or five DR-DQ haplotypes were treated as single units for association and clustering because of strong linkage in the cohort. Among under 450 genotyped donors of the cohort, an average of 235,054 unique TCR beta nucleotide sequences were sequenced per donor, 15% to 20% of them non-productive.

Via the germline V gene, CDR1 is MGHRA and CDR2 YSYEKL. The junction shows trimming of 2 bases on V and 4 bases on J, plus 15 bases between the germline ends. Counted from cysteine to phenylalanine, this CDR3 has 17 amino acids. The CDR3 DNA has 51 bases and is translated from base 1. As to this clone: Its antigen is still unknown. Base qualities are not at hand, and no much larger clone is one base apart.

Preparation of the library involved the immunoSEQ multiplex PCR assay. A mixture of 60 forward primers for TCR Vbeta segments and 13 reverse primers for TCR Jbeta segments was used in the multiplex PCR. The CDR3 region of rearranged TCR beta genes was amplified from genomic DNA with a multiplex PCR assay. On the Illumina HiSeq System, the amplified TCR beta libraries were sequenced as 87-base-pair reads. On the authors' methods: A later analysis counted some 74 million unique TCR beta chains across the 666 repertoires, and some 11 million of these chains were shared by at least two donors. Raw reads were error-corrected and collapsed into unique sequences by a nearest-neighbor algorithm in which closely related sequences were merged to remove PCR and sequencing errors. CDR3 sequences were aligned to IMGT reference sequences to assign V, D and J gene segments. For a sequence to be retained, a match of at least six nucleotides to both a V gene segment and a J gene segment was required. A rearrangement counted as productive if the CDR3 had no stop codons and remained in frame with V and J, and every other rearrangement counted as non-productive. Following IMGT convention, CDR3 was defined as the stretch from the second conserved V-encoded cysteine to the conserved J-encoded phenylalanine. Sequences without an unambiguous match to a single V gene segment were excluded from the earlier analysis of a few hundred of the donors. In an earlier analysis of a few hundred of the donors, a V segment was called functional when productive rearrangements were above 56.7%, and segregating when the standard deviation between donors exceeded 5%. A statistical classification framework was developed to diagnose cytomegalovirus status using the catalog of TCR beta chain sequences. A later analysis assigned V and J genes by comparing TCR nucleotide sequences with IMGT/GENE-DB human TR gene sequences. In a later analysis, CDR3 sequences and most-parsimonious VDJ recombination scenarios were assigned using the TCRdist pipeline. In a later analysis, each TCR beta chain was defined by its CDR3 amino acid sequence together with its V-gene family, and reads lacking a unique V-gene family were excluded. A later analysis removed roughly 590 highly shared, low-generation-probability nucleotide sequences to deal with suspected cross-contamination and a sequencing artifact. In a later analysis, a clonal expansion index was calculated for each public chain from normalized within-repertoire ranks of inferred template counts. In a later analysis, generation probabilities were computed using a VDJ recombination model fitted to out-of-frame rearrangements, and the results were checked against IGoR. In a later analysis, TCR-TCR, TCR-HLA and TCR-CMV co-occurrence was scored with hypergeometric tests, and a repertoire-size bias correction was applied to TCR pairs. A later analysis estimated false discovery rates by permuting HLA or CMV assignments 20 times. In a later analysis, co-occurring TCRs were grouped using DBSCAN, and TCRdist sequence similarity was added for clustering within HLA-allele-positive subsets. Co-occurrence clustering excluded repertoires with fewer than 30,000 or more than 120,000 public chains, plus five with anomalous nucleotide sharing. TCRdb took over this immuneACCESS table, retaining in-frame rearrangements with V and J assigned. Such tables are incomplete; in checked studies, under half of the missing clones stem from an unresolved V gene, and the remainder is unexplained. V, J and clone size are taken as reported in that table, and D and trimming were inferred from the DNA itself. This sample is represented by about 180,000 clones; 85% of them were singletons. The ten largest clones capture 1% of the sample.

The cohort was made up of around 720 healthy bone marrow donors. At the time of sampling, all cohort members were nominally healthy, though unrecorded immune exposures were likely present. The donor tested CMV seronegative and was one of the 352 seronegative cohort members. Each donor provided a peripheral blood sample, and peripheral blood mononuclear cells were used for TCR beta sequencing. Genomic DNA was extracted from the blood cell samples with the Qiagen DNeasy Blood Extraction Kit. Overall study outcomes, separate from this receptor: When HLA alleles, especially DR and DQ, strongly co-occurred, TCR associations were difficult to assign to individual alleles. In a later genetic analysis, a missense DCLRE1C variant was associated with V-gene and J-gene trimming of TCR beta chains, and the association was replicated in an independent cohort. A later analysis found that TCR association rates varied across HLA loci, with DRB1 alleles showing the most associated TCRs and HLA-C alleles the fewest. Roughly uniform sequencing depth across donors was assumed in presence/absence analyses, although this assumption may not hold. A cluster of highly shared sequence variants was judged likely to be a technical artifact of the sequencing pipeline. Most CMV-associated TCR beta chains appeared to be HLA-restricted in a later analysis, and the HLA associations seemed to be driven largely by CMV exposure. It was suggested by the authors that the approach could potentially be generalized to other disease states and immunological phenotypes. Several of the top co-occurrence clusters appeared to be linked to parvovirus B19, influenza, CMV and Epstein-Barr virus, according to a later analysis. Most TCR sequences were observed very rarely across donors, whereas some public TCRs were present in many individuals. Broadly in line with IMGT annotations, most TCR beta V segments showed up in productive rearrangements about 87% or about 30% of the time in an earlier analysis of 450 to 750 of the donors. The study gave a list of about 160 TCR beta chains associated with cytomegalovirus. The 87-base-pair reads could not distinguish some IMGT-functional V segments, including TRBV6-2 and TRBV6-3, so those segments were excluded. A later analysis associated about 17,000 TCR beta sequences with specific HLA alleles at a false discovery rate of 0.05. A further reported finding was that TCR beta sequences accurately predicted the HLA-A and HLA-B alleles for most subjects in the first cohort. Cytomegalovirus status was reported to be diagnosed by the classifier with high specificity and sensitivity in both the original and validation cohorts. Because HLA typing was missing for some donors at each locus, association tests included only the typed subset. Correlated functional status among segregating V segments might be attributable to linkage disequilibrium, but an unknown experimental factor could not be ruled out. Roughly 17 rarely observed V segments, including chromosome 9 orphons, were excluded from the earlier analysis of some 590 of the donors because counts were too low. In a later analysis, HLA-associated TCR beta chains showed more clonal expansion and lower generation probabilities than non-associated chains that were equally common. This cohort had only TCR beta chains sequenced, and the lack of alpha or paired-chain data limited which features could be detected. According to a later genetic analysis, donors in an Asian-associated ancestry cluster had fewer N-insertions in productive TCRs than the approximately 690-donor mean. CMV serostatus was the only immune exposure information available for the cohort. A few of the identified cytomegalovirus-associated TCR beta chains were confirmed in vitro to be specific for cytomegalovirus antigens.

The receptor was derived from a boy between 2 and 10 years old in good health and CMV-seronegative. The sample consisted of PBMCs. The sequence joins TRBV4-1 to TRBJ1-6; the D gene is possibly TRBD1, with 6 bases matching. The CDR3 reads CASSQPDRADYNSPLHF. The DNA is as follows: TGCGCCAGCAGCCAACCGGACAGAGCCGATTATAATTCACCCCTCCACTTT.